Listed below are T cell receptor beta chains from one sample, sequenced in a study of post-analysis software for immune sequencing data. TCRdb analysed the PCR reads with MiXCR anew, one entry per CDR3 protein. The sample lists about 820,000 distinct CDR3 sequences; about 57% were seen once. The sequenced sample was blood. The receptor source for this set is a girl aged 5-17 years with multiple sclerosis. CDR3s include the opening cysteine and the closing phenylalanine or tryptophan. Each record gives: clone size, D gene, V gene, J gene, CDR3 protein, CDR3 DNA. The D gene is left open where the match is weak. The size entry is marked missing in some rows and otherwise reads once, few, many or a size class.

>.|.|TRBV29-1|TRBJ2-3
CSVRDFSNGTDTQYF
TGCAGCGTTCGGGACTTTTCGAATGGCACAGATACGCAGTATTTT
>.|.|TRBV9|TRBJ1-2
CASSGGTFANYGYTF
TGTGCCAGCAGCGGAGGGACATTCGCTAACTATGGCTACACCTTC
>.|.|TRBV6-2/TRBV6-3|TRBJ2-6
CASPNGSGANVLTF
TGTGCCAGCCCCAACGGTTCGGGGGCCAACGTCCTGACTTTC
>.|.|TRBV29-1|TRBJ2-5
CSGREPPRETQYF
TGCAGCGGCCGGGAGCCGCCCAGAGAGACCCAGTACTTC
>.|.|TRBV5-1|TRBJ2-5
CASSLFTGEETQYF
TGCGCCAGCAGCTTGTTTACAGGAGAAGAGACCCAGTACTTC
>once|TRBD1|TRBV7-2|TRBJ2-7
CASSYRPGQGGYEQYF
TGTGCCAGCAGCTATCGTCCGGGACAGGGGGGCTACGAGCAGTACTTC
>.|TRBD1|TRBV12-3/TRBV12-4|TRBJ1-6
CASSFRQGDSSPLHF
TGTGCCAGCAGTTTTAGGCAGGGGGATTCCTCACCCCTCCACTTT
>.|TRBD2|TRBV20-1|TRBJ2-5
CSARGTSGSRETQYF
TGCAGTGCTAGAGGGACTAGCGGGAGTCGGGAGACCCAGTACTTC
>.|.|TRBV19|TRBJ2-1
CATLGVSGESYNEQFF
TGTGCCACCCTGGGGGTGTCGGGGGAGTCCTACAATGAGCAGTTCTTC
>.|.|TRBV9|TRBJ2-4
CASSVGGGLAKNIQYF
TGTGCCAGCAGCGTAGGGGGAGGTCTAGCCAAAAACATTCAGTACTTC
>.|TRBD1|TRBV6-4|TRBJ2-1
CASSDGTGGDNEQFF
TGTGCCAGCAGTGACGGGACAGGGGGGGACAATGAGCAGTTCTTC
>.|TRBD2|TRBV3-1|TRBJ2-1
CASSQEVAGGYNEQFF
TGTGCCAGCAGCCAAGAGGTAGCGGGGGGCTACAATGAGCAGTTCTTC
>.|TRBD2|TRBV7-8|TRBJ2-7
CASSKMPSGRIVDEQYF
TGTGCCAGCAGCAAAATGCCTAGCGGGAGGATAGTCGACGAGCAGTACTTC
>.|.|TRBV11-2|TRBJ2-1
CASSLLINEQFF
TGTGCCAGCAGCTTATTAATCAATGAGCAGTTCTTC
>few|TRBD1|TRBV7-9|TRBJ2-7
CASSLQGQGSHEQYF
TGTGCCAGCAGCTTACAGGGACAGGGATCGCACGAGCAGTACTTC